What follows is one T cell receptor beta chain and its context. This clonotype has only a few counts. The clone's antigen remains unknown. The sample holds no much larger clone one base away, and base qualities are not on file. The sample is drawn from a study of response to subunit inactivated influenza vaccine (dated by TCRdb to between 2018 and 2020). Regarding the study in general: Deep quantitative profiling of the T cell receptor repertoire was used in the study to follow responses to a trivalent subunit inactivated influenza vaccine. Points the paper makes about the study in general: The authors suggested that each seasonal influenza vaccination may recruit only a limited number of new T cells.

CDR3 length: 12 amino acids, cysteine to phenylalanine. The CDR3 DNA has 36 bases and is translated from base 1. The germline V gene (reference sequence) provides CDR1 DFQATT and CDR2 SNEGSKA. Deletion took 5 bases off V and 4 bases off J, with a span of 10 bases between the germline ends. The library was obtained by RT-PCR. Instrument on record: Illumina HiSeq 2500. TCRdb handled the public reads itself, with Q25 trimming in fastp and clone calling in MiXCR, and kept productive beta chains. Entries are consolidated by CDR3 protein sequence, retaining the most common genes and DNA. Present in this sample are approximately 500,000 distinct CDR3 sequences, 10% to 15% of which were seen just once. The leading ten clones occupy around 13% of the sample. Read against the paper, the sample's time point label means: more than 35 days after influenza vaccine administration.

The sequence was collected from a man aged 45-65 years who received an inactivated influenza vaccine. Donor details come from another sample of the same person, matched by shared clones. The source was PBMCs from blood, collected more than 35 days after vaccination. The rearranged chain carries TRBV20-1 and TRBJ2-3, with TRBD2 perhaps the D gene, on 6 matching bases. The base sequence is TGCAGTGCTCTAGGAGGGGCAGATACGCAGTATTTT. It is translated as CSALGGADTQYF.